One and the same sample provided the 5 T cell receptor beta chains below, sequenced in a study of cytomegalovirus exposure and HLA in healthy donors. With 60 Vbeta and 13 Jbeta primers, the PCR was carried out. The method was immunoSEQ multiplex PCR; TCRdb's version includes in-frame clones alone and lacks a portion of them. The sample yields about 77,000 clones, approximately 71% seen once. Sequencing used PBMCs. These receptors were taken from a woman aged 35 to 49 in good health and CMV-seronegative.

In this sample, this clone turned up a few times. The J gene is TRBJ1-1, the V gene TRBV4-3; a weak D match, TRBD1 (5 bases). V was trimmed by 0 bases and J by 4 bases, leaving 9 bases between them. The CDR3 spans 14 residues. Looked up from germline, CDR1 is LGHNA and CDR2 is YSLEER. This chain's CDR3 is CASSQDRGTTEAFF. The CDR3 coding sequence is TGCGCCAGCAGCCAAGATCGGGGGACCACTGAAGCTTTCTTT.

This sequence joins TRBV5-5 and TRBJ2-2; possibly TRBD2 for D (6 bases). The CDR3 is 16 amino acids. With 1 base removed from V and 5 bases from J, the gap between germline ends came to 15 bases. CDR1 is SGHKS and CDR2 is YYEKEE in the germline V gene (reference sequence). CDR3 nucleotide sequence: TGTGCCAGCAGCTTGTTCGGGAGTAGATCTACCGGGGAGCTGTTTTTT. It translates to CASSLFGSRSTGELFF.

The V call is TRBV5-3, the J call TRBJ2-3; 10 nucleotides align to TRBD2. TRBV5-3 is classed as an ORF, of uncertain function. The CDR3 runs 20 residues. Germline trimming cut 4 bases from V and 4 bases from J; bases unmatched to any gene: 21. CDR3 in DNA: TGTGCCAGAAGCATTGGGATCGGGGCTAGCGGGAGTATAGGAGCAGATACGCAGTATTTT. It yields the protein CARSIGIGASGSIGADTQYF.

This clone was observed a few times. The J gene is TRBJ2-7, the V gene TRBV28, with D maybe TRBD1 (5 bases). V was shortened by 6 bases and J by 6 bases, with 15 bases between the two germline ends. The CDR3 runs 13 residues. Germline assignment: CDR1 MDHEN and CDR2 SYDVKM. The DNA of the CDR3 is TGTGCCAGCAGATCCTCAGGGTTTTCCGAGCAGTACTTC. It yields the protein CASRSSGFSEQYF.

This sequence joins TRBV7-2 and TRBJ1-5; 9 bases line up with TRBD1. Germline trimming cut 5 bases from V and 5 bases from J; bases unmatched to any gene: 4. The CDR3 is 14 residues long. Germline CDR1 reads SGHTA; CDR2 reads FQGNSA. CDR3 nucleotides: TGTGCCAGCAGCCAGGGACAGGGAGATCAGCCCCAGCATTTT. This translates into CASSQGQGDQPQHF.